The clone carrying this T cell receptor beta chain has more than one count but fewer than ten. Its specificity is not known. V gave up 7 bases and J gave up 6 bases; unmatched junction bases: 10. The germline gives CDR1 MNHEY, CDR2 SMNVEV (reference sequence). CDR3 length: 15 amino acids. The data were taken from a study of identical twins. Study findings and constraints: Clonotypes of the beta chain that were abundant in cord blood carried fewer insertions (memory repertoires showed none). Alpha sequences that were out-of-frame and twin-shared showed an excess of low generation probability. The conclusions drew on cross-sectional statistical analysis instead of tracking the same donors.

Each CDR3 protein gets one entry after TCRdb re-called the 5' RACE reads with MiXCR. Among 450,000 or so distinct CDR3 sequences listed, 12% to 15% were seen once. The same data also contributed to another study, on yellow fever vaccine responses in identical twins.

This TCR was sampled from a young woman in good health. The chain joins TRBV27 to TRBJ2-1, with 9 bases aligning to TRBD2. The sample consisted of CD4+ T cells sorted from blood. DNA of the CDR3: TGTGCCAGCACTCTCCAGCTAGCGGGGCTCAATGAGCAGTTCTTC. It translates to CASTLQLAGLNEQFF.